This T cell receptor (beta chain) originates from a study of T cells in Graves' hyperthyroidism and ophthalmopathy (dated by TCRdb to between 2018 and 2021). About the study as a whole: Peripheral blood was sampled at the time of initial diagnosis, prior to any treatment. Following sampling, methimazole starting at 30 mg daily was given to hyperthyroidism patients, and high-dose intravenous methylprednisolone was given to ophthalmopathy patients. Whether ophthalmopathy could be predicted prospectively was tested in an independent validation cohort made up of 18 to 20 hyperthyroidism patients plus 17 patients who later progressed to ophthalmopathy. In about 6 Graves' hyperthyroidism patients, the study also compared T-cell repertoires from thyroid tissue with T-cell repertoires from blood. The 75 to 100 discovery patients were randomly divided into training and test sets at a 7:3 ratio. TCR Vbeta CDR3 sequencing of roughly 140 peripheral blood samples (over 40 ophthalmopathy, 70 to 85 hyperthyroidism and some 17 progressor patients) is reported in the paper. TCR V-J signatures able to tell the groups apart were searched for in a discovery cohort of 100 patients, of whom 43 had Graves' ophthalmopathy and about 55 had stable Graves' hyperthyroidism. General conclusions and limits of the study: Most expanded thyroid clonotypes (frequency above 0.001) were also detected in blood, a finding suggesting that blood repertoires may reflect thyroid immune responses. A 13 V-J signature model separated ophthalmopathy from stable hyperthyroidism, with around 91% sensitivity and about 81% specificity in cross-validation and 80%/75% in testing. In validation, the model predicted progression to ophthalmopathy a median of about 6.5 months before onset, with roughly 70% sensitivity and just under 75% specificity. Sample size was not statistically predetermined, and blinding of investigators to group allocation was not performed.

Trimming at the junction amounts to 5 bases on V and 1 base on J, and the germline ends lie 8 bases apart. The CDR3 runs 13 residues from the cysteine to the phenylalanine. This entry keeps only the CDR3 DNA: 39 bases, framed from base 1. The CDR1 and CDR2 encoded by the germline V gene are MNHEY and SVGAGI. In this sample, this clonotype turned up many times. What this receptor recognizes is not known. Nothing much larger sits one base from this clone, and base qualities are not available. TCR beta CDR3 regions were amplified from RNA transcripts. A first-round RT-PCR of the TCR CDR3 used the HTBI primer set with the Qiagen OneStep RT-PCR kit. The libraries were constructed in a second round of multiplex PCR and then size-selected and purified. Paired-end sequencing of the libraries was performed with 100 bp reads on an Illumina HiSeq2000. As for the original processing: Raw data were processed with SOAPnuke, discarding reads with adapters, uncalled bases, mean Phred below 15, or no exact constant-primer or identifier match. COPE v1.2.5 was used to merge high-quality paired reads, and clonotypes were defined as unique nucleotide sequences. Clonotypes were aligned to IMGT TRBV, TRBD and TRBJ reference segments using MiTCR v1.1. Only V-J combinations with frequency above 0.0001, covering 98% to 99.2% of repertoires, were analysed. The TCS score was defined as F50 (clonal expansion) divided by E x V (chaos), with BLOSUM62-based TCRdist calculated between CDR3 peptides within each V-J. Welch's t-statistics and random forest reduced around 550 V-J features to 13, which were used in a naive Bayes classifier (R e1071). Using fastp trimming at Q25 and MiXCR clonotype assembly, TCRdb reanalyzed the public sequencing data and kept in-frame beta chains. Under each unique CDR3 protein, matching rows form one entry showing the most common genes and DNA. What appears here as the V and J calls and clone size reflects TCRdb's work, not the paper's. Here the sample has approximately 520,000 distinct CDR3 sequences; approximately 25% occur a single time. The ten largest clonotypes hold approximately 10% of the sample.

Ophthalmopathy patients had moderately to severely active disease, Clinical Activity Score of at least 3, NOSPECS grade of at least 4, and duration under 3 months. Any patient with an uncontrolled infection, another autoimmune disease, pregnancy or lactation was excluded. Clinical symptoms, serum thyroxine and TRAb, thyroid ultrasound, and orbital computed tomography formed the basis for the diagnoses. Ficoll-Paque density gradient centrifugation was used to isolate PBMCs from around 10 ml of fresh peripheral blood. Total RNA was extracted using Trizol reagent, and RNA quality was assessed on an Agilent 2100 Bioanalyzer.

This TCR was recovered from a woman aged 25 to 45 with Graves' ophthalmopathy. Sample: blood. The V and J segments used are TRBV6-5 and TRBJ1-2; the D gene cannot be named for sure. The sequence in DNA is TGTGCCAGCAGTGCCTGGGGTAACTATGGCTACACCTTC. Its protein reads: CASSAWGNYGYTF.